A single sample is the source of the 24 T cell receptor beta chains below, sequenced in a study of radiation and T cells in renal cell carcinoma. This sample's time point: baseline pretreatment blood. Treatment in this sample: 15 Gy SBRT to primary tumor, nephrectomy 4 weeks later. Using immunoSEQ multiplex PCR, the repertoire was profiled, and TCRdb retains in-frame clones only, with some absent. The sample consists of approximately 150,000 clones, about 87% of them appearing once. The material sequenced was blood, taken from a patient whose treatment included radiotherapy and nephrectomy. These receptor sequences come from an older woman with renal cell carcinoma.

The genes are TRBV4-3 and TRBJ1-1; D is unresolved. This CDR3 spans 16 amino acids. V shed 0 bases and J shed 5 bases, with 16 bases lying between them. Germline loops: CDR1 LGHNA, CDR2 YSLEER. Here the CDR3 reads CASSQDSGGFGTEAFF. CDR3 nucleotides: TGCGCCAGCAGCCAAGATAGTGGAGGGTTTGGGACTGAAGCTTTCTTT.

The gene calls are TRBV28 and TRBJ2-3; D remains ambiguous. The CDR3 consists of 12 residues. Germline CDR1 is MDHEN and CDR2 is SYDVKM. Deletions cut 6 bases from V and 2 bases from J, with 6 bases between. This CDR3 reads CASRPPTDTQYF. Written as DNA, the CDR3 is TGTGCCAGCAGACCTCCCACAGATACGCAGTATTTT.

The chain joins TRBV7-9 to TRBJ1-4; D gene uncertain. This CDR3 contains 15 residues. Germline CDR1 and CDR2: SEHNR and FQNEAQ (reference sequence). V gave up 7 bases and J gave up 4 bases, with 16 bases separating them. The CDR3 protein is CASTRTEPFNEKLFF. CDR3 sequence (DNA): TGTGCCAGCACCCGGACCGAGCCCTTTAATGAAAAACTGTTTTTT.

This clone appeared once. The J gene is TRBJ2-7, the V gene TRBV6-1; D unclear. Per the germline V gene, CDR1 is MNHNS and CDR2 is SASEGT. Trimming took 5 bases from V and 1 from J, leaving 12 bases between them. This CDR3 has 14 residues. The CDR3 DNA reads TGTGCCAGCAGTCTTGACCCTCAATCCTACGAGCAGTACTTC. Its protein product is CASSLDPQSYEQYF.

CDR3 coding DNA: TGTGCCAGTAGTATGGGGTGGGACAGGGTCACTGAAGCTTTCTTT. As protein: CASSMGWDRVTEAFF. The chain couples TRBV19 to TRBJ1-1, with 9 bases that match TRBD1. Germline V lookup: CDR1 LNHDA, CDR2 SQIVND (reference sequence). The length of the CDR3 is 15 residues. With V trimmed by 3 bases and J by 4 bases, 6 bases remained unmatched.

The CDR3 is CASSYSGDSNQPQHF. In DNA, the CDR3 is TGTGCCAGCAGTTACTCTGGGGATAGCAATCAGCCCCAGCATTTT. The chain uses TRBV6-5 and TRBJ1-5; D remains ambiguous. V lost 0 bases to trimming and J lost 0 bases, with 6 bases between them. Germline V CDR1 and CDR2: MNHEY, SVGAGI. The CDR3 extends over 15 amino acids.

This chain links TRBV4-2 with TRBJ1-3; no clear D. Germline-derived CDR1 and CDR2 are LGHNA and YNFKEQ. CDR3 length equals 17 residues. Trimming pared 0 bases from V and 0 bases from J, leaving 12 bases between. The CDR3 here is CASSQDPGMGSGNTIYF. Here the CDR3 DNA reads TGTGCCAGCAGCCAAGACCCGGGGATGGGCTCTGGAAACACCATATATTTT.

This chain joins TRBV10-3 and TRBJ2-7, with 7 bases that match TRBD1. After removal of 6 bases from V and 6 bases from J, the junction contained 8 bases not matched to a gene. Germline CDR1 ENHRY, CDR2 SYGVKD. This CDR3 comprises 13 residues. The CDR3 sequence: CAIRETGSGEQYF. CDR3 coding DNA: TGTGCCATCAGAGAGACAGGGTCGGGCGAGCAGTACTTC.

This chain uses TRBV11-3 with TRBJ1-1; D unclear. The V gene lost 5 bases and the J gene lost 0 bases, with 10 bases spanning the gap. In germline, CDR1 is SGHNT, CDR2 YENEEA. The CDR3 loop spans 14 amino acids. The CDR3 nucleotides read TGTGCCAGCAGCCATGAGCGTTTGAACACTGAAGCTTTCTTT. This translates into CASSHERLNTEAFF.

DNA for the CDR3: TGTGCCAGCAGCTTGGCGGTTTCCGGGGAGCTGTTTTTT. This codes for CASSLAVSGELFF. This sequence joins TRBV5-4 and TRBJ2-2, with unresolved D. This CDR3 contains 13 residues. CDR1 is SGHNT, CDR2 YYREEE, per germline (reference sequence). V was shortened by 0 bases and J by 6 bases, with 6 bases between the two germline ends.

The rearrangement joins TRBV5-1 to TRBJ1-2, with D hard to call. Per the germline V gene, CDR1 is SGHRS and CDR2 is YFSETQ. The CDR3 runs 14 residues. V lost 0 bases to trimming and J lost 3 bases, with 9 bases between them. The CDR3 reads CASSLVGGDYGYTF. The CDR3 DNA reads as TGCGCCAGCAGCTTGGTTGGAGGAGACTATGGCTACACCTTC. The full variable domain, with the rest looked up from reference TRBV5-1 and TRBJ1-2, is KAGVTQTPRYLIKTRGQQVTLSCSPISGHRSVSWYQQTPGQGLQFLFEYFSETQRNKGNFPGRFSGRQFSNSRSEMNVSTLELGDSALYLCASSLVGGDYGYTFGSGTRLTVV.

V usage is TRBV7-6 and J usage is TRBJ2-1; D is possibly TRBD2 (7 bases). Trimming removed 5 bases at V and 5 bases at J, with 13 bases between. In germline, CDR1 is SGHVS, CDR2 FNYEAQ. CDR3 length: 14 residues. CDR3 DNA sequence: TGTGCCAGCAGCAGGGGGGGGGTACACAATGAGCAGTTCTTC. Protein sequence: CASSRGGVHNEQFF.

The V gene is TRBV10-3, the J gene TRBJ1-2; D perhaps matches TRBD1 (5 bases). Germline V gives CDR1 ENHRY, CDR2 SYGVKD. This CDR3 region has 15 residues. With 0 bases removed from V and 4 bases from J, the gap between germline ends came to 12 bases. Written as DNA, the CDR3 is TGTGCCATCAGTGAGTCGACGATTAGGGGCTATGGCTACACCTTC. It yields the protein CAISESTIRGYGYTF.

CDR3 residues: CSVTSPGVDTQYF. The CDR3 coding sequence is TGCAGCGTTACCTCCCCCGGGGTTGATACGCAGTATTTT. The chain joins TRBV29-1 to TRBJ2-3; TRBD2 might be the D (5 bases). Germline-derived CDR1 and CDR2 are SQVTM and ANQGSEA. The length of the CDR3 is 13 residues. Trimming pared 5 bases from V and 6 bases from J, leaving 15 bases between.

The rearrangement uses TRBV7-8 and TRBJ1-2; D is ambiguous. V shed 1 base and J shed 3 bases, with 9 bases lying between them. Germline V gene sequence: CDR1 SGHVS, CDR2 FQNEAQ. CDR3 length equals 14 residues. CDR3 nucleotide sequence: TGTGCCAGCAGCTTAGGGGAACGTGACTATGGCTACACCTTC. Translated, it gives CASSLGERDYGYTF.

This chain joins TRBV9 and TRBJ1-2; TRBD1 aligns across 10 bases. Germline assignment: CDR1 SGDLS and CDR2 YYNGEE. With 4 bases clipped from V and 7 bases from J, the junction kept 7 bases outside the gene matches. CDR3 length: 14 residues. The CDR3 is CASSSRQGASGYTF. CDR3 coding DNA: TGTGCCAGCAGCAGCCGACAGGGGGCAAGTGGCTACACCTTC.

V usage is TRBV19 and J usage is TRBJ2-5; maybe TRBD2 (5 bases). The CDR3 is 14 amino acids. Trimming stripped 10 bases from V and 3 bases from J, with 18 bases between. CDR1 is LNHDA, CDR2 SQIVND, per germline (reference sequence). The chain's CDR3 is CATGHAGLEETQYF. In DNA, the CDR3 is TGTGCCACCGGGCACGCGGGTTTGGAAGAGACCCAGTACTTC. The full variable domain, rest sourced from reference TRBV19 and TRBJ2-5, is DGGITQSPKYLFRKEGQNVTLSCEQNLNHDAMYWYRQDPGQGLRLIYYSQIVNDFQKGDIAEGYSVSREKKESFPLTVTSAQKNPTAFYLCATGHAGLEETQYFGPGTRLLVL.

The chain links TRBV21-1 to TRBJ1-5; TRBD1, the D gene given by the table, was not confirmed from the DNA. TRBV21-1 is reported as a pseudogene. The CDR3 runs to 16 residues. The CDR3 loop is CASSTRDRGSNQPQHF. CDR3 DNA: TGTGCCAGCAGCACACGGGACAGGGGTTCCAATCAGCCCCAGCATTTT.

The chain couples TRBV6-1 to TRBJ1-2, with D unclear. There are 14 residues in the CDR3. The germline V gene has CDR1 MNHNS and CDR2 SASEGT. Trimming removed 7 bases at V and 7 bases at J, with 19 bases between. This chain's CDR3 is CASTQTLGGSGYTF. The CDR3 DNA reads as TGTGCCAGCACCCAAACCCTGGGTGGGAGTGGCTACACCTTC.

The chain couples TRBV28 to TRBJ1-4, with D maybe TRBD1 (5 bases). This CDR3 has 14 amino acids. The germline V gene has CDR1 MDHEN and CDR2 SYDVKM. Trimming left V 5 bases short and J 10 bases short, with 17 bases between. CDR3 residues: CASSPPAQAGKLFF. For the CDR3, the DNA is TGTGCCAGCAGTCCCCCCGCACAGGCTGGAAAACTGTTTTTT.

V is TRBV7-8 and J is TRBJ1-3; 7 positions match TRBD1. The V gene's germline CDR1 is SGHVS and CDR2 FQNEAQ. The CDR3 length is 16 residues. V lost 7 bases, J lost 0 bases, and 9 bases stayed unmatched. Here the CDR3 DNA reads TGTGCCAGCATCCCAGGGGGGCGCTCCTCTGGAAACACCATATATTTT. This translates into CASIPGGRSSGNTIYF.

This clone was seen a single time. The chain carries TRBV5-1 and TRBJ2-3; D is possibly TRBD2 (6 bases). This CDR3 is 13 amino acids long. Germline loops: CDR1 SGHRS, CDR2 YFSETQ. V dropped 6 bases and J dropped 6 bases, with 14 bases sitting between them. CDR3 protein: CASKFPGVDTQYF. CDR3 bases: TGCGCCAGCAAGTTTCCGGGGGTGGATACGCAGTATTTT.

This clone occurred once. The chain recombines TRBV5-1 with TRBJ1-4, with D unresolved. Germline V gene sequence: CDR1 SGHRS, CDR2 YFSETQ. V gave up 0 bases and J gave up 5 bases, with 5 bases separating them. This CDR3 is 13 amino acids long. CDR3 protein: CASSLALNEKLFF. For the CDR3, the DNA is TGCGCCAGCAGCTTGGCCCTAAATGAAAAACTGTTTTTT.

The chain carries TRBV7-8 and TRBJ2-7; D unclear. This CDR3 region has 12 residues. Germline V lookup: CDR1 SGHVS, CDR2 FQNEAQ. V lost 7 bases and J 2 bases, leaving 9 bases between the germline ends. The CDR3 spells CASTPKPYEQYF. The CDR3 nucleotides are TGTGCCAGCACCCCTAAGCCCTACGAGCAGTACTTC.